These 27 T cell receptor beta chains share one sample of origin, sequenced in a study of CD8 T cells in Susac syndrome. With random hexamers, about 0.5 to 1 ug RNA was reverse transcribed. Each CDR3 protein gets one entry after TCRdb re-called the immunoSEQ multiplex PCR reads with MiXCR. The table shows 190,000 or so distinct CDR3 sequences, with 90% to 95% occurring only once. The material sequenced was CD4+ T cells from PBMCs. The receptors were gathered from a human donor with multiple sclerosis.

J is TRBJ2-1 and V is TRBV12-3 or TRBV12-4; 7 nucleotides agree with TRBD1. V lost 4 bases and J lost 5; bases outside the gene matches: 11. The CDR3 sequence is 16 residues long. This CDR3 is CASSYYRGEIHNEQFF. The CDR3 bases are TGTGCCAGCAGTTACTACAGGGGTGAGATCCACAATGAGCAGTTCTTC.

V usage is TRBV3-1 and J usage is TRBJ2-4, with D perhaps TRBD1 or TRBD2 (5 bases each). CDR1 is LGHDT, CDR2 YNNKEL, per germline (reference sequence). The V gene lost 6 bases and the J gene lost 4 bases, with 13 bases spanning the gap. This CDR3 spans 14 amino acids. The CDR3 nucleotides are TGTGCCAGCAGTTCGGGACCGGAAAAAAACATTCAGTACTTC. The encoded protein is CASSSGPEKNIQYF.

This clonotype has only one observation. V is TRBV15 and J is TRBJ2-6, with 7 bases lining up with TRBD1. Germline V CDR1 and CDR2: LNHNV, YYDKDF (reference sequence). The CDR3 is 20 amino acids. With 2 bases clipped from V and 3 bases from J, the junction kept 16 bases outside the gene matches. CDR3 sequence (DNA): TGTGCCACCAGCAGACACGGGTTCGACAGGGCGCTTAGTGGGGCCAACGTCCTGACTTTC. This sequence encodes CATSRHGFDRALSGANVLTF. The entire variable domain, with the rest obtained from reference TRBV15 and TRBJ2-6, is as follows: DAMVIQNPRYQVTQFGKPVTLSCSQTLNHNVMYWYQQKSSQAPKLLFHYYDKDFNNEADTPDNFQSRRPNTSFCFLDIRSPGLGDTAMYLCATSRHGFDRALSGANVLTFGAGSRLTVL.

This chain uses TRBV20-1 with TRBJ2-7; D remains unclear. The CDR3 runs to 13 residues. The germline CDR1 and CDR2 sequences are DFQATT and SNEGSKA (reference sequence). The V end was cut by 7 bases, the J end by 3 bases, with 16 bases between. Here the CDR3 reads CSVTGPTNYEQYF. The CDR3 nucleotides are TGCAGTGTGACCGGACCCACCAACTACGAGCAGTACTTC.

The chain is built from TRBV3-1 and TRBJ2-3, with D perhaps given as TRBD1 or TRBD2 (7 bases each). This CDR3 comprises 14 residues. V was clipped by 3 bases and J by 4 bases, with 11 bases between them. Germline V gene lookup returns CDR1 LGHDT and CDR2 YNNKEL (reference sequence). CDR3 residues: CASSHSGTADTQYF. The CDR3 bases are TGTGCCAGCAGCCACAGCGGGACAGCAGATACGCAGTATTTT.

This clonotype appeared once. The V call is TRBV20-1, the J call TRBJ2-5; D is unclear. Germline loops: CDR1 DFQATT, CDR2 SNEGSKA (reference sequence). The CDR3 extends over 13 amino acids. V dropped 2 bases and J dropped 5 bases, with 12 bases sitting between them. In DNA, the CDR3 is TGCAGTGCTAGATCCCCCCCCGGGGAGACCCAGTACTTC. Translating it yields CSARSPPGETQYF.

The J gene is TRBJ1-2, the V gene TRBV2, with D unresolved. Trimming removed 8 bases from V and 6 bases from J, with 19 bases in between. The germline V gene encodes CDR1 SNHLY and CDR2 FYNNEI. The CDR3 has 14 residues. CDR3 residues: CASSWEGTGHGYTF. The CDR3 nucleotides are TGTGCCAGCTCCTGGGAGGGAACGGGCCATGGCTACACCTTC. The entire variable domain, with the rest obtained from reference TRBV2 and TRBJ1-2, is as follows: EPEVTQTPSHQVTQMGQEVILRCVPISNHLYFYWYRQILGQKVEFLVSFYNNEISEKSEIFDDQFSVERPDGSNFTLKIRSTKLEDSAMYFCASSWEGTGHGYTFGSGTRLTVV.

The rearrangement uses TRBV20-1 and TRBJ2-7, with D unclear. CDR3 size: 14 residues. CDR1 and CDR2 (germline): DFQATT, SNEGSKA (reference sequence). The ends were cut back, 1 base at V and 3 bases at J, with 13 bases in the middle. The CDR3, as DNA: TGCAGTGCTAGAGGAAGGGCTATTCTCTACGAGCAGTACTTC. This translates into CSARGRAILYEQYF.

This rearrangement joins TRBV2 to TRBJ2-5, with no clear D. Germline values: CDR1 SNHLY, CDR2 FYNNEI. Trimming removed 1 base from V and 1 base from J, with 7 bases in between. The CDR3 totals 14 residues. The CDR3 region has the DNA TGTGCCAGCAGTGAAGTAGTGGGCCAAGAGACCCAGTACTTC. This sequence encodes CASSEVVGQETQYF.

The V call is TRBV7-8, the J call TRBJ1-6, with D possibly matching TRBD1 (6 bases). Germline assignment: CDR1 SGHVS and CDR2 FQNEAQ. The CDR3 spans 15 residues. Trimming removed 1 base from V and 5 bases from J, with 9 bases in between. The CDR3 DNA reads as TGTGCCAGCAGCTTAGGACAGGTGGATAATTCACCCCTCCACTTT. Translating gives CASSLGQVDNSPLHF.

The genes are TRBV7-9 and TRBJ1-4, with unresolved D. The germline CDR1 and CDR2 sequences are SEHNR and FQNEAQ (reference sequence). Trimming pared 5 bases from V and 0 bases from J, leaving 1 base between. This CDR3 contains 12 residues. CDR3 nucleotide sequence: TGTGCCAGCAGCCCAACTAATGAAAAACTGTTTTTT. It yields the protein CASSPTNEKLFF.

The chain is built from TRBV19 and TRBJ2-7; D may be TRBD2 (5 bases). In germline, CDR1 is LNHDA, CDR2 SQIVND (reference sequence). Trimming removed 4 bases at V and 6 bases at J, with 13 bases between. The CDR3 is 13 residues long. The DNA of the CDR3 is TGTGCCAGTAGTAGTACCCCACGGGGCGAGCAGTACTTC. Amino acid sequence: CASSSTPRGEQYF.

The table lists this clonotype with a count of one. The chain recombines TRBV30 with TRBJ2-4; TRBD2 agrees at 10 bases. The junction had 9 bases not matched to a gene; V was cut back by 0 bases and J by 7 bases. The CDR3 covers 16 residues. In germline, CDR1 is GTSNPN, CDR2 SVGIG (reference sequence). CDR3 sequence (DNA): TGTGCCTGGAGTGTACCTAGCGGGGGCCGTCCCAACATTCAGTACTTC. Translated: CAWSVPSGGRPNIQYF.

The chain employs TRBV11-3 and TRBJ2-6; D not resolved. Germline CDR1 reads SGHNT; CDR2 reads YENEEA. The CDR3 covers 12 residues. Trimming left V 0 bases short and J 8 bases short, with 2 bases between. CDR3 in amino acids: CASSLESNVLTF. The CDR3 DNA reads TGTGCCAGCAGCTTAGAGTCCAACGTCCTGACTTTC.

This chain uses TRBV3-1 with TRBJ2-7; TRBD2 matches at 12 bases. The CDR3 is 15 residues long. Germline V gene data show CDR1 as LGHDT and CDR2 as YNNKEL (reference sequence). V trimming: 5 bases; J trimming: 3 bases; junction bases outside the gene matches: 5. CDR3 DNA: TGTGCCAGCAGCGACGGACTAGCGGGGTTCTACGAGCAGTACTTC. Protein product: CASSDGLAGFYEQYF.

This chain uses TRBV2 with TRBJ2-1, with D hard to call. The CDR3 is 9 residues long. V lost 3 bases, J lost 15 bases, and 6 bases lay in between. Germline CDR1 and CDR2: SNHLY and FYNNEI. The CDR3 nucleotides read TGTGCCAGCAGTGAGAAAGGGTTCTTC. It yields the protein CASSEKGFF.

The chain combines TRBV4-1 with TRBJ2-7; 10 bases match TRBD1. There are 14 residues in the CDR3. Germline-derived CDR1 and CDR2 are MGHRA and YSYEKL. The junction had 5 bases not matched to a gene; V was cut back by 3 bases and J by 6 bases. CDR3 sequence (DNA): TGCGCCAGCAGCCAGCCGGGACAGGGGACCGAGCAGTACTTC. This sequence encodes CASSQPGQGTEQYF.

The rearrangement joins TRBV20-1 to TRBJ2-5; D gene uncertain. CDR1 and CDR2 (germline): DFQATT, SNEGSKA (reference sequence). V gave up 1 base and J gave up 4 bases, with 7 bases separating them. This CDR3 is built from 12 residues. The CDR3: CSARAPGETQYF. For the CDR3, the DNA is TGCAGTGCTAGAGCCCCAGGAGAGACCCAGTACTTC.

This clonotype was detected once. The rearrangement uses TRBV3-1 and TRBJ2-3; D gene uncertain. The V and J ends lost 0 bases and 7 bases respectively, with 14 bases between them. The CDR3 contains 15 residues. Germline V CDR1 and CDR2: LGHDT, YNNKEL (reference sequence). CDR3 DNA sequence: TGTGCCAGCAGCCAAGATGGTGGGGTCCGGAATACGCAGTATTTT. It is translated as CASSQDGGVRNTQYF.

This clonotype was observed a handful of times. V and J are TRBV2 and TRBJ2-5; the D is unclear. Germline V gene sequence: CDR1 SNHLY, CDR2 FYNNEI. V shed 6 bases and J shed 5 bases, with 7 bases lying between them. CDR3 length: 11 residues. In DNA form, the CDR3 reads TGTGCCAGCAGCTTATTGGAGACCCAGTACTTC. Protein: CASSLLETQYF.

V gene TRBV19 combines with J gene TRBJ1-1, with a tentative D call TRBD1 (5 bases). The CDR3 has 17 amino acids. Trimming took 4 bases from V and 4 from J, leaving 22 bases between them. Germline-derived CDR1 and CDR2 are LNHDA and SQIVND (reference sequence). The CDR3 loop is CASSNPSSRKRGTEAFF. Here the CDR3 DNA reads TGTGCCAGTAGTAACCCATCTTCCCGTAAGAGGGGCACTGAAGCTTTCTTT.

The rearrangement uses TRBV10-3 and TRBJ2-5; D remains ambiguous. Germline CDR1 ENHRY, CDR2 SYGVKD. Trimming shortened V by 7 bases and J by 5 bases, and 17 bases separated the two germline ends. The CDR3 loop spans 14 amino acids. CDR3 bases: TGTGCCATCACCTCTCGCAGCGTGGCGGAGACCCAGTACTTC. It yields the protein CAITSRSVAETQYF.

The chain employs TRBV4-2 and TRBJ2-3; 8 nucleotides agree with TRBD2. V dropped 1 base and J dropped 5; count of bases not matched to a gene: 8. Germline V gives CDR1 LGHNA, CDR2 YNFKEQ. The CDR3 totals 16 residues. CDR3 residues: CASSQGVAGLVDTQYF. The DNA for the CDR3 is TGTGCCAGCAGCCAAGGGGTAGCGGGGTTAGTAGATACGCAGTATTTT.

The CDR3, as DNA: TGCAGCGTTGACAGGGGGGAGGACACTGAAGCTTTCTTT. This translates into CSVDRGEDTEAFF. The chain couples TRBV29-1 to TRBJ1-1; 7 positions agree with TRBD1. Germline trimming cut 3 bases from V and 3 bases from J; bases unmatched to any gene: 4. Germline V CDR1 and CDR2: SQVTM, ANQGSEA. This CDR3 is 13 amino acids long.

This clonotype was recorded only once. V gene TRBV9 combines with J gene TRBJ1-6; no clear D. This CDR3 contains 14 residues. V was shortened by 0 bases and J by 11 bases, with 12 bases between the two germline ends. Germline V gene lookup returns CDR1 SGDLS and CDR2 YYNGEE. Here the CDR3 DNA reads TGTGCCAGCAGCGTAGCGGTGGGAACGGCACCCCTCCACTTT. It encodes CASSVAVGTAPLHF.

The gene calls are TRBV6-2 or TRBV6-3 and TRBJ1-6; weak D call: TRBD1 (5 bases). The CDR3 loop spans 13 amino acids. The V end lost 7 bases, the J end lost 8 bases, and 12 bases lay between the germline ends. CDR1 and CDR2 (germline): MNHEY, SVGEGT. The CDR3 region has the DNA TGTGCCAGCACCCCCCAAGGGGATTCACCCCTCCACTTT. Amino acid sequence: CASTPQGDSPLHF.

The V gene is TRBV20-1, the J gene TRBJ1-1, with unresolved D. The V end lost 3 bases, the J end lost 1 base, and 9 bases lay between the germline ends. This CDR3 region has 13 residues. Germline V lookup: CDR1 DFQATT, CDR2 SNEGSKA (reference sequence). The DNA of the CDR3 is TGCAGTGCTAGGCCCAATCAGAACACTGAAGCTTTCTTT. This codes for CSARPNQNTEAFF.